This TCR beta chain is drawn from a study of shared clonotypes between healthy human individuals. On this clone itself: The same CDR3 is also encoded by other DNA sequences in this sample.

Clones were read by immunoSEQ multiplex PCR, and TCRdb kept only the in-frame ones, dropping some. The sample includes about 2 million clones, approximately 94% of them seen just once. CD8 cells classed as naive were CD45RO-negative and positively selected for CCR7, excluding terminally differentiated effector memory CD45RA+ cells. V gave up 2 bases and J gave up 2 bases, with 8 bases separating them. The CDR3 has 13 residues. In germline, CDR1 is SGHRS, CDR2 YFSETQ. This chain connects TRBV5-1 to TRBJ2-7; no reliable D call. The material sequenced was naive CD8+ T cells sorted from blood. The receptor was isolated from a man younger than 30 in good health. CDR3 nucleotide sequence: TGCGCCAGCAGCTTCGGGTCAACCTACGAGCAGTACTTC. Its protein is CASSFGSTYEQYF. The complete variable domain, with remaining parts taken from reference TRBV5-1 and TRBJ2-7, reads KAGVTQTPRYLIKTRGQQVTLSCSPISGHRSVSWYQQTPGQGLQFLFEYFSETQRNKGNFPGRFSGRQFSNSRSEMNVSTLELGDSALYLCASSFGSTYEQYFGPGTRLTVT.